This T cell receptor beta chain is from a study of T-cell memory formation after mild COVID-19. V was pared by 2 bases and J by 2 bases, with 13 bases between. CDR3 size: 15 residues. In germline, CDR1 is DFQATT, CDR2 SNEGSKA (reference sequence). This clonotype has more than one count but fewer than ten. TCRdb reanalysed the 5' RACE reads using MiXCR and keeps one entry per CDR3 protein. The sample holds about 100,000 distinct CDR3 sequences, under 15% seen once. Sequencing was carried out using PBMCs or a T cell subset sorted from them (not recorded which). The rearrangement uses TRBV20-1 and TRBJ2-1; no firm D call. The TCR originated in a man aged 18-30 years who had mild COVID-19 (a few samples of this study predate the infection). Cell type and time point are not known. The CDR3 sequence: CSARSTASPYNEQFF. CDR3 nucleotides: TGCAGTGCTAGAAGTACAGCGTCCCCCTACAATGAGCAGTTCTTC.